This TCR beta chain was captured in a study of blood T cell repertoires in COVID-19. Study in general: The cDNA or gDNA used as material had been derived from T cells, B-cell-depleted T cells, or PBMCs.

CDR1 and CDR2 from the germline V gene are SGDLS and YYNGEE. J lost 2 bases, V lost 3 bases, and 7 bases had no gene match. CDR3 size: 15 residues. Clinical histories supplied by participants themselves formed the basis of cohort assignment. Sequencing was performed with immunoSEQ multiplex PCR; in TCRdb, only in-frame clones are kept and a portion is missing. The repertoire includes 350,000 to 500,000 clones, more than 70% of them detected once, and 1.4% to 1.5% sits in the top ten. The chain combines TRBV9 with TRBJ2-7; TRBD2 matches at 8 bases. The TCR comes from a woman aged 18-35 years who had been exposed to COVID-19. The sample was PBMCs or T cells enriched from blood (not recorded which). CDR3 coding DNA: TGTGCCAGCAGCGCCCAACCGGGACTAGCCTACGAGCAGTACTTC. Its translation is CASSAQPGLAYEQYF.